Each of the 5 T cell receptor beta chains below was sequenced from the same sample in a study of control samples from healthy donors and cancer patients. Repertoires were generated with immunoSEQ multiplex PCR, while TCRdb's copy carries only in-frame clones and drops some. Seen here are 390,000 or so clones, over 75% observed once, and the top ten hold 5.5% to 8%. Sequenced input: PBMCs. These receptors were collected from a man aged 40-49 years with head and neck cancer.

V is TRBV2 and J is TRBJ2-1; tentatively, D is TRBD1 (7 bases). This CDR3 is 15 amino acids long. The V end lost 1 base, the J end lost 4 bases, and 11 bases lay between the germline ends. Germline assignment: CDR1 SNHLY and CDR2 FYNNEI. The CDR3 here is CASSEDRGGYNEQFF. The DNA for the CDR3 is TGTGCCAGCAGTGAAGACAGGGGAGGTTACAATGAGCAGTTCTTC. Combining the CDR3 with reference TRBV2 and TRBJ2-1 gives the whole variable domain EPEVTQTPSHQVTQMGQEVILRCVPISNHLYFYWYRQILGQKVEFLVSFYNNEISEKSEIFDDQFSVERPDGSNFTLKIRSTKLEDSAMYFCASSEDRGGYNEQFFGPGTRLTVL.

This chain joins TRBV12-5 and TRBJ2-3, with a weak D call TRBD1 (6 bases). Germline-derived CDR1 and CDR2 are LGHNT and FRNRAP. V lost 6 bases and J lost 0, with 19 bases in between. This CDR3 has 17 residues. The CDR3 region is CASGPPKTGESTDTQYF. As DNA, the CDR3 is TGTGCTAGTGGCCCCCCCAAGACAGGAGAAAGCACAGATACGCAGTATTTT.

This chain uses TRBV28 with TRBJ2-3; 9 nucleotides line up with TRBD1. This CDR3 spans 15 amino acids. After removal of 6 bases from V and 5 bases from J, the junction contained 9 bases not matched to a gene. Germline CDR1 and CDR2: MDHEN and SYDVKM. Here the CDR3 DNA reads TGTGCCAGCAGCCCCACGGGACAGGGTGTAGATACGCAGTATTTT. This sequence encodes CASSPTGQGVDTQYF.

V gene TRBV3-1 (or the pseudogene TRBV3-2) combines with J gene TRBJ1-2; TRBD1 matches at 8 bases. From germline, CDR1 is LGHDT and CDR2 YNNKEL (reference sequence). The V and J ends lost 2 bases and 8 bases, in that order; junction bases with no gene match: 10. The CDR3 is 15 residues long. CDR3 sequence (DNA): TGTGCCAGCAGCCAAAGCGGAGGGGCAGGGGGCGGCTACACCTTC. Its protein product is CASSQSGGAGGGYTF.

The chain links TRBV19 to TRBJ1-4; the D gene is possibly TRBD1 (5 bases). Germline CDR1 reads LNHDA; CDR2 reads SQIVND (reference sequence). Trimming removed 5 bases from V and 5 bases from J, with 15 bases in between. There are 15 residues in the CDR3. The CDR3 protein is CASSASGTSNEKLFF. DNA for the CDR3: TGTGCCAGTAGTGCCTCCGGGACTTCCAATGAAAAACTGTTTTTT.